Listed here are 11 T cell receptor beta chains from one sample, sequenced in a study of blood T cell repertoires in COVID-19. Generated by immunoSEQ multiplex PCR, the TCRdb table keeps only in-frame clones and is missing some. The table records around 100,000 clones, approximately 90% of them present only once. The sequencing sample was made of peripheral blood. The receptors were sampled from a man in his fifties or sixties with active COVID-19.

The CDR3 nucleotides read TGTGCCAGCAGGAGGGGGGGAGGGGAGACTGAAGCTTTCTTT. The encoded protein is CASRRGGGETEAFF. V usage is TRBV6-6 and J usage is TRBJ1-1, with a tentative D call TRBD1 (6 bases). Trimming took 6 bases from V and 5 from J, leaving 16 bases between them. Germline values: CDR1 MNHNY, CDR2 SVGAGI (reference sequence). This CDR3 is 14 amino acids long.

CDR3 region: CASSPRWGQDNEKLFF. DNA for the CDR3: TGTGCCAGCAGCCCACGGTGGGGGCAGGATAATGAAAAACTGTTTTTT. The J gene is TRBJ1-4, the V gene TRBV7-8; TRBD1 might be the D (6 bases). CDR1 and CDR2 from the germline V gene are SGHVS and FQNEAQ. There are 16 residues in the CDR3. The ends were cut back, 5 bases at V and 4 bases at J, with 17 bases in the middle.

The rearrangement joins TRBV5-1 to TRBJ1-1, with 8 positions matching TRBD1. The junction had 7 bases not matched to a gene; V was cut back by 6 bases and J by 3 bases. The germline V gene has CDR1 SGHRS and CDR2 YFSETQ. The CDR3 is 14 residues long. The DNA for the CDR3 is TGCGCCAGCAATAAACAGGGGGAGGACACTGAAGCTTTCTTT. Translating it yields CASNKQGEDTEAFF.

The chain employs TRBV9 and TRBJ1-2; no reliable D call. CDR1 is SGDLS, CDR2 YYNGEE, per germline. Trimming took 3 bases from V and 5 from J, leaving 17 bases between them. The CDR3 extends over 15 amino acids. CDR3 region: CASSAPPWEVYGYTF. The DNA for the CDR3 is TGTGCCAGCAGCGCGCCCCCCTGGGAGGTATATGGCTACACCTTC.

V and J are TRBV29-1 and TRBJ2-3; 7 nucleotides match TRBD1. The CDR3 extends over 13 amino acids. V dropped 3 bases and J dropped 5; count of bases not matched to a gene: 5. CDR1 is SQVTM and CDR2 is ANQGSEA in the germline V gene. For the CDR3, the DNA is TGCAGCGTTGACCGACAGGGTGGAGATACGCAGTATTTT. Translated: CSVDRQGGDTQYF.

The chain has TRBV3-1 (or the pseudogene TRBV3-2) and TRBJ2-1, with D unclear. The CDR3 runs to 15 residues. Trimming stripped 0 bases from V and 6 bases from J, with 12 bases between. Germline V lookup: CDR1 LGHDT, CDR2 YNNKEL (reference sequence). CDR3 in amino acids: CASSQDYHPGNEQFF. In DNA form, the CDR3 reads TGTGCCAGCAGCCAAGATTATCATCCCGGCAATGAGCAGTTCTTC.

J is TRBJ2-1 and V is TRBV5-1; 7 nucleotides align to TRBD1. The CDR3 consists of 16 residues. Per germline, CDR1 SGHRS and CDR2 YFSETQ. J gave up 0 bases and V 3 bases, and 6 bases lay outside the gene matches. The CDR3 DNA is TGCGCCAGCAGCTCAACGGGACAGAGCTCCTACAATGAGCAGTTCTTC. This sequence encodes CASSSTGQSSYNEQFF.

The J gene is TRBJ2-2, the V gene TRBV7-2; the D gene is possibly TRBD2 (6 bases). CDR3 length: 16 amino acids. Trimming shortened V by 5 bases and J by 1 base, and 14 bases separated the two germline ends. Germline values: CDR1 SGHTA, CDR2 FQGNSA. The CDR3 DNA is TGTGCCAGCAGCCAAAGGTCAGCGGGGAACACCGGGGAGCTGTTTTTT. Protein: CASSQRSAGNTGELFF.

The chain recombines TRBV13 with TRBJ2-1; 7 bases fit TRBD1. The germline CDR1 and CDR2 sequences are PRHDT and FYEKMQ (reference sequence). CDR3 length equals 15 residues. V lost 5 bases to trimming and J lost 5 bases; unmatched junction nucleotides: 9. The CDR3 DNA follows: TGTGCCAGCAGCCGTACCGGGACAGCAAACAATGAGCAGTTCTTC. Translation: CASSRTGTANNEQFF.

This CDR3 is CASSWGQGEGNEQFF. Written as DNA, the CDR3 is TGTGCCAGCAGCTGGGGACAGGGGGAAGGGAATGAGCAGTTCTTC. The J gene is TRBJ2-1, the V gene TRBV7-6, with 11 nucleotides matching TRBD1. The germline CDR1 and CDR2 sequences are SGHVS and FNYEAQ. The ends lost 4 bases at V and 7 bases at J; junction bases unmatched: 6. This CDR3 is 15 amino acids long.

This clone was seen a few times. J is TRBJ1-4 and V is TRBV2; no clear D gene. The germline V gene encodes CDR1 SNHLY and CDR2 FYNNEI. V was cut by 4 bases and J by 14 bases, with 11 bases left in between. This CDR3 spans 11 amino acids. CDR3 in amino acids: CASSGSGGLFF. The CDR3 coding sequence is TGTGCCAGCAGTGGCTCGGGCGGGCTGTTTTTT.